This TCR beta chain was captured in a study of blood T cell repertoires in COVID-19. Across the study: Nucleic acid was either cDNA or gDNA, and it came from T cells, B-cell-depleted T cells, or PBMCs.

CDR3 length equals 13 residues. V lost 1 base to trimming and J lost 0 bases, with 4 bases between them. Germline-derived CDR1 and CDR2 are SGHNT and YYREEE (reference sequence). Data came from immunoSEQ multiplex PCR; TCRdb stores just in-frame clones and leaves some out. The table lists about 130,000 clones, just under 85% of them singletons, with around 15% in the top ten. The source material was peripheral blood. V is TRBV5-4 and J is TRBJ1-2; no firm D call. The sequence was collected from a woman between 45 and 65 years old with acute or convalescent COVID-19. CDR3 nucleotides: TGTGCCAGCAGCTTGCAGTCTAACTATGGCTACACCTTC. It yields the protein CASSLQSNYGYTF.